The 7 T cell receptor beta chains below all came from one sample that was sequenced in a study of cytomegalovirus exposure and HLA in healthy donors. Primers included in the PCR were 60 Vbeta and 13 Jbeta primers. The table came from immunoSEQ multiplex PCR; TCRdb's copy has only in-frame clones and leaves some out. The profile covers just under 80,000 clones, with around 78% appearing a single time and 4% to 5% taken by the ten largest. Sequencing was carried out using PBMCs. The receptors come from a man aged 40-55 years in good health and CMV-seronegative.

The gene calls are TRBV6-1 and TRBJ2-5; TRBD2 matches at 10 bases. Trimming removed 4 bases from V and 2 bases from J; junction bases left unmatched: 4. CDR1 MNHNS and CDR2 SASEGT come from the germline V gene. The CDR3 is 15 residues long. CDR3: CASSGLAGIQETQYF. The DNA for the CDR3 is TGTGCCAGCAGTGGACTAGCGGGTATACAAGAGACCCAGTACTTC.

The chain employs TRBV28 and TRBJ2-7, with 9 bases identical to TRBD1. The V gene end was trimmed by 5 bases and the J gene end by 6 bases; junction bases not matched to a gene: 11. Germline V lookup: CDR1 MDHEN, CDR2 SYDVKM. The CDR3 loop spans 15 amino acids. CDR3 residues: CASSTGGELTGEQYF. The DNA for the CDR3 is TGTGCCAGCAGTACAGGGGGCGAATTAACGGGCGAGCAGTACTTC.

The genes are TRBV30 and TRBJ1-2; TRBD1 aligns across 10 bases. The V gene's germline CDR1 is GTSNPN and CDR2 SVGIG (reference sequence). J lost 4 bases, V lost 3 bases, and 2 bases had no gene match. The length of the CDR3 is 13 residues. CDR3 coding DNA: TGTGCCTGGAGACGGGACAGGGGCTATGGCTACACCTTC. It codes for CAWRRDRGYGYTF.

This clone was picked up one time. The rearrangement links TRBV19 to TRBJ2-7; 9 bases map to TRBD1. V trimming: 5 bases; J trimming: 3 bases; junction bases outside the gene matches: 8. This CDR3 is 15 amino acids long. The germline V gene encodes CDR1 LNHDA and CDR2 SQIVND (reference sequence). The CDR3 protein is CASSGGTGLGYEQYF. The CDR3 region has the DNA TGTGCCAGTAGTGGGGGGACAGGGCTGGGCTACGAGCAGTACTTC.

The CDR3 loop reads CASRTGVAEAFF. CDR3 DNA: TGTGCCAGCAGAACGGGGGTTGCTGAAGCTTTCTTT. The rearrangement links TRBV28 to TRBJ1-1; maybe TRBD1 (5 bases). This CDR3 comprises 12 residues. Trimming left V 6 bases short and J 6 bases short, with 11 bases between. Germline CDR1 reads MDHEN; CDR2 reads SYDVKM. The whole variable domain, filled in from reference TRBV28 and TRBJ1-1, reads DVKVTQSSRYLVKRTGEKVFLECVQDMDHENMFWYRQDPGLGLRLIYFSYDVKMKEKGDIPEGYSVSREKKERFSLILESASTNQTSMYLCASRTGVAEAFFGQGTRLTVV.

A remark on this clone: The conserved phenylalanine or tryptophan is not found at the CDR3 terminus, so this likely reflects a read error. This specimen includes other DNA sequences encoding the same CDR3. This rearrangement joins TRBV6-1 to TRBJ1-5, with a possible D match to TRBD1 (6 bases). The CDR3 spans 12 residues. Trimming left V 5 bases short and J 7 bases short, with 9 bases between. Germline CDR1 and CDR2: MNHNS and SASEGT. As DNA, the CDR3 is TGTGCCAGCAGTACAGGGCGACAGCCCCAGCATGTT. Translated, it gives CASSTGRQPQHV.

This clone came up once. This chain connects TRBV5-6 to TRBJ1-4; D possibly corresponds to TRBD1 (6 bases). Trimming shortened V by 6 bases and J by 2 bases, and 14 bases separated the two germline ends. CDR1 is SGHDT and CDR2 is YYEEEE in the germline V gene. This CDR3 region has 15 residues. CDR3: CASTDTGLTNEKLFF. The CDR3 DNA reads TGTGCCAGCACCGATACAGGGTTGACTAATGAAAAACTGTTTTTT.